The clone carrying this T cell receptor beta chain has a count of ten or more. Its antigen is currently unknown. One entry per CDR3 protein, called by TCRdb with MiXCR from the 5' RACE reads. The data contain about 310,000 distinct CDR3 sequences, around 21% of them singletons. This sample was taken from a study of CD8 T cells in ankylosing spondylitis. General study findings and limits: Ankylosing spondylitis blood appeared to carry a characteristic TCR beta motif of roughly eight highly homologous variants.

V was cut by 6 bases and J by 6 bases, with 18 bases left in between. Germline assignment: CDR1 SQVTM and CDR2 ANQGSEA. The CDR3 has 14 residues. The chain uses TRBV29-1 and TRBJ2-4; D remains ambiguous. The clonotype comes from a female donor with ankylosing spondylitis or in good health (not recorded which). Sequencing used blood, either unsorted or a sorted T cell fraction (not recorded which). CDR3 coding DNA: TGCAGCGTACAAGGGCTCGCGAACTTAAACATTCAGTACTTC. It translates to CSVQGLANLNIQYF.